This TCR beta chain was identified during a study of post-analysis software for immune sequencing data. This clonotype has a handful of counts. Unique molecular identifiers were present in the TCR beta cDNA libraries. TCRdb recomputed calls from the PCR reads with MiXCR, one row per CDR3 protein. There are approximately 730,000 distinct CDR3 sequences in the sample; around 42% occur only once, and over 4.5% lies in the top ten. The TCR sequence derives from a girl aged 10 to 17 with multiple sclerosis. The material sequenced was blood.

For the CDR3, the DNA is TGTGCCCCCACAGGGGGGAACACTGAAGCTTTCTTT. Residues: CAPTGGNTEAFF. The chain has TRBV27 and TRBJ1-1; 8 bases agree with TRBD1. The CDR3 has 12 amino acids. V trimming: 11 bases; J trimming: 1 base; junction bases outside the gene matches: 3. The V gene's germline CDR1 is MNHEY and CDR2 SMNVEV (reference sequence).